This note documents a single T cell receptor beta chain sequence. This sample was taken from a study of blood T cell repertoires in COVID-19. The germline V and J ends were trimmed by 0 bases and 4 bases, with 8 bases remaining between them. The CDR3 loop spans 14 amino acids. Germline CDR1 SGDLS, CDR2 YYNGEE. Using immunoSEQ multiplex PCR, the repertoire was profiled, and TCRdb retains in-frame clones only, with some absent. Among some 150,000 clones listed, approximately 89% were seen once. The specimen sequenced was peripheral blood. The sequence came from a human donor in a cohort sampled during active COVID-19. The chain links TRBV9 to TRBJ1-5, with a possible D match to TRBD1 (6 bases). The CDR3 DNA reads TGTGCCAGCAGCGTAGGCACAGGGAATCAGCCCCAGCATTTT. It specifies CASSVGTGNQPQHF.